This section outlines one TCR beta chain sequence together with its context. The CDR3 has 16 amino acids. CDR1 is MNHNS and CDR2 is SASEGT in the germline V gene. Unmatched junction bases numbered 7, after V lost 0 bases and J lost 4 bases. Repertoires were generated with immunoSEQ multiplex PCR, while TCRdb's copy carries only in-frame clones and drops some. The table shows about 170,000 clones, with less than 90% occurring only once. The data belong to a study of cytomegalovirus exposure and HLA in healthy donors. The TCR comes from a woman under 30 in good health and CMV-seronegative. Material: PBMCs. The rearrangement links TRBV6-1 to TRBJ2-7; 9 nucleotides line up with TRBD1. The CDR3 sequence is CASSEAPGQGGYEQYF. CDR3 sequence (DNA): TGTGCCAGCAGTGAAGCCCCGGGACAGGGTGGATACGAGCAGTACTTC.